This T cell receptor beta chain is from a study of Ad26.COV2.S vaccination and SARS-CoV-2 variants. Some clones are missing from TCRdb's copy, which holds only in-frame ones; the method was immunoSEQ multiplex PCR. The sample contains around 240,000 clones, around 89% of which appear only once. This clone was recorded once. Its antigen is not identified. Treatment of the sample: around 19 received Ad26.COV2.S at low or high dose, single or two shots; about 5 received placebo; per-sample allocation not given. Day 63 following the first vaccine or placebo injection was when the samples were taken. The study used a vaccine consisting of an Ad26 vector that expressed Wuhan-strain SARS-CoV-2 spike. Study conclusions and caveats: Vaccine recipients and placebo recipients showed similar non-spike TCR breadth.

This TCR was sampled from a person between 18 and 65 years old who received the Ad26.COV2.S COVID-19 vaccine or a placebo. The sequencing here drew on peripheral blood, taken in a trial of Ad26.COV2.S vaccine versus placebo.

For the CDR3, the DNA is TGCGCCAGCAGCTTGGTCGGGAGGGCTTCCTACAATGAGCAGTTCTTC. Translating gives CASSLVGRASYNEQFF. This chain links TRBV5-1 with TRBJ2-1; TRBD2 matches 8 bases. The CDR3 covers 16 residues. Germline CDR1 and CDR2: SGHRS and YFSETQ. The V segment lost 0 bases and the J segment 1 base; nucleotides outside the gene matches: 3.